This T cell receptor (beta chain) originates from a study of T-cell reconstitution after alpha-beta-depleted transplantation in children. Points from the study as a whole: Where some patients showed high TCRbeta diversity at day 60, it came from recipient T cells and thymic progenitors that had survived. Reportedly, alpha-beta T cells present about two months post-transplant originated from several hundred expanded clones of graft origin. By one year post-transplant, T-cell counts and diversity largely arose from T cells that were newly produced.

Only a few counts were recorded for this clonotype. The antigen is not known. Trimming stripped 5 bases from V and 0 bases from J, with 7 bases between. Germline V gives CDR1 MDHEN, CDR2 SYDVKM. The CDR3 runs to 13 residues. The library targeted TCRbeta and was prepared with unique molecular identifiers. TCRdb reprocessed the PCR reads via MiXCR and lists one record per CDR3 protein. The data contain about a million distinct CDR3 sequences, 25% to 35% of them singletons. This clonotype originated in a boy under two years old who had a stem cell transplant for SCID, so the T cells may come from the graft donor. The rearrangement joins TRBV28 to TRBJ2-5; tentatively, D is TRBD1 (5 bases). The sequencing used PBMCs, mostly from graft donor cells, collected 360 days after TCRalphabeta/CD19-depleted stem cell transplant. The CDR3 region is CASSGANQETQYF. CDR3 nucleotide sequence: TGTGCCAGCAGTGGGGCGAACCAAGAGACCCAGTACTTC.